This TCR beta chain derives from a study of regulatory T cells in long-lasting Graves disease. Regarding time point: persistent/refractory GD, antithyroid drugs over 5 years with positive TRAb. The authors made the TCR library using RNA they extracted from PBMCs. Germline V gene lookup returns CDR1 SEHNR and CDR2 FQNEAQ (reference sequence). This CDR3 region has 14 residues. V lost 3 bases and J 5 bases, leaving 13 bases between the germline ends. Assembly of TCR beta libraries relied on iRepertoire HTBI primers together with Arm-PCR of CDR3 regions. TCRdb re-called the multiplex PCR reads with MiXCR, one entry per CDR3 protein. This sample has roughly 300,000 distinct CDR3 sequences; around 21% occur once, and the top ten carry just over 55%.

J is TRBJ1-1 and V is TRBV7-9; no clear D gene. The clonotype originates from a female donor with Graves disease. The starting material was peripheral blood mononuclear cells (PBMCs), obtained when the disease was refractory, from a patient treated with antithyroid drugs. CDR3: CASSFVPSGTEAFF. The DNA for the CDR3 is TGTGCCAGCAGCTTTGTTCCGAGTGGGACTGAAGCTTTCTTT.